This T cell receptor beta chain was sequenced in a study of resident and recirculating memory T cells in vitiligo. Findings and caveats of the study: Different lesions suggested infiltration by different T cell clones.

With respect to this clone: Its antigen is unknown.

Patients had received no treatment within the previous three months. Trimming shortened V by 4 bases and J by 3 bases, and 7 bases separated the two germline ends. The CDR3 covers 13 residues. From germline, CDR1 is MNHNY and CDR2 SVGAGI (reference sequence). The data were produced by immunoSEQ multiplex PCR, yet TCRdb's version contains in-frame clones alone and is incomplete. The table records about 76,000 clones, roughly 94% of them present only once. J is TRBJ2-1 and V is TRBV6-6; D ambiguous. The origin of this receptor is a male donor with vitiligo. The specimen was blood. In nucleotides, the CDR3 is TGTGCCAGCAGTTCCGCACACTACAATGAGCAGTTCTTC. It is translated as CASSSAHYNEQFF.